The entry below describes one T cell receptor (beta chain). Its cognate antigen has yet to be identified. No base quality information exists; no much larger clone differs at one position. From the cysteine through the phenylalanine, the CDR3 covers 16 amino acids. The entry retains the CDR3 DNA only, 48 bases that are in frame from base 1. The V end loses 3 bases and the J end loses 3 bases, and a stretch of 15 bases separates them. The germline V gene encodes CDR1 LNHDA and CDR2 SQIVND (reference sequence). The immunoSEQ Assay, a bias-controlled multiplex PCR, was used to amplify TCRbeta CDR3 regions from genomic DNA. The paper's processing steps were these. The number of nucleated cells in each sample was estimated by amplification of reference gene primers within the assay. Sequence reads were collapsed and filtered to measure the absolute abundance of every unique TCRbeta CDR3 rearrangement. For each sample, productive Simpson clonality was calculated as the square root of Simpson's diversity index across productive rearrangements. TCRdb took over this immuneACCESS table, retaining in-frame rearrangements with V and J assigned. Such tables are incomplete; in checked studies, under half of the missing clones stem from an unresolved V gene, and the remainder is unexplained. Clone size and V and J calls were adopted from that table, with D and trimming inferred from the DNA. In all, the sample holds about 180,000 clones, and around four fifths of those were seen once. The biggest ten clones account for less than 10% of the sample.

One collaborating source in Seattle enrolled patients during active infection and followed them longitudinally through the course of disease. Collaborating institutions collected whole blood in K2EDTA tubes following their own protocols. Collaborator samples were shipped for TCRbeta analysis as frozen whole blood, isolated PBMCs, or DNA extracted from either sample type. These data come from a study of blood T cell repertoires in COVID-19 (TCRdb year 2020). Some background on the complete study: Collaborator samples came from the United States, Italy and Spain and covered acute and convalescent phases of COVID-19. A freely available public database, intended as a resource for researchers studying the immune response to SARS-CoV-2, is where the repertoires were released. The prospective study material was composed of cDNA or gDNA derived from T cells, B-cell-depleted T cells, or PBMCs. HLA class I and class II types, where available, came from metadata supplied by the sample provider rather than from assay-based typing. The samples were drawn from two sources: the first 160 participants of the ongoing ImmuneRACE study, and 950 to 1,500 subjects contributed by 6 global collaborators. Sample metadata almost always included a de-identified subject ID, COVID-19 status, age in years and sex. The dataset comprised deeply sampled blood TCRbeta repertoires from subjects exposed to, actively infected with, or recovered from COVID-19. Overall results and qualifications from the work: Clinical and demographic metadata were provided uncurated, with the amount varying by source and participant.

The TCR was taken from a woman in her 70s with COVID-19, enrolled during active disease. Sequenced material: peripheral blood. This chain joins TRBV19 to TRBJ2-1, with no D gene named confidently. DNA sequence: TGTGCCAGTAGTATCCTCCCCAGGTCATACTACAATGAGCAGTTCTTC. Its protein product is CASSILPRSYYNEQFF.